The clone carrying this T cell receptor (beta chain) was seen ten or more times. Its antigen is not identified. Molecules of cDNA were individually given unique molecular identifiers that were attached to them. TCRdb fed the 5' RACE reads into MiXCR, producing one record per CDR3 protein. The table has about 56,000 distinct CDR3 sequences, approximately 15% seen once. This record belongs to a study of early T cells in non-severe SARS-CoV-2 infection. CDR1 is SGHAT, CDR2 FQNNGV, per germline. CDR3 size: 15 residues. V lost 1 base and J lost 1; bases outside the gene matches: 1. Study results and limitations: VDJdb-based matching was biased toward anti-spike CD8 responses and missed private and CD4 specificities.

The chain recombines TRBV11-2 with TRBJ2-3; 8 nucleotides align to TRBD1. The receptor was isolated from an adult who was a healthcare worker with PCR-confirmed SARS-CoV-2 infection or an uninfected control (not recorded which). The sample was whole blood, taken at baseline. This CDR3 reads CASSLAGQGTDTQYF. Here the CDR3 DNA reads TGTGCCAGCAGCTTAGCGGGACAGGGCACAGATACGCAGTATTTT.